Listed here are 30 T cell receptor beta chains from one sample, sequenced in a study of tissue T cells after allogeneic stem cell transplantation (dated by TCRdb to the early 2020s). The method behind the library was the immunoSEQ multiplex PCR assay. Sourced from immuneACCESS, this table was stored by TCRdb with only in-frame sequences that have V and J called. A share of the clones is absent; for the studies checked, an unresolved V gene accounts for under half, and the remainder has no known explanation. This sample has around 24,000 clones in its table, and about 90% of those were observed once. Roughly 2% of the sample is held by the ten biggest clonotypes. Reading the label with the study, this specimen's time point is: recipient (host-origin) PBMCs collected before allo-HCT. The specimen was blood, collected before transplantation. The receptors stem from an older male donor who later had graft-versus-host disease after an allogeneic stem cell transplant.

V gene TRBV6-6 combines with J gene TRBJ1-5; no definite D call. CDR1 and CDR2 (germline): MNHNY, SVGAGI (reference sequence). Deletions cut 2 bases from V and 1 base from J, with 6 bases between. CDR3 size: 14 residues. CDR3 sequence (DNA): TGTGCCAGCAGTTACATCGACAGCAATCAGCCCCAGCATTTT. Its translation: CASSYIDSNQPQHF.

This chain uses TRBV12-3 or TRBV12-4 with TRBJ2-5, with a possible D match to TRBD2 (5 bases). The CDR3 is 13 residues long. V shed 2 bases and J shed 6 bases, with 10 bases lying between them. The CDR3 DNA sequence: TGTGCCAGCAGTTTAACTGGGGAGCAGACCCAGTACTTC. Its protein is CASSLTGEQTQYF.

This clone was seen once. The rearrangement joins TRBV10-3 to TRBJ1-3; perhaps TRBD1 as D (5 bases). The CDR3 has 14 residues. The V and J ends lost 9 bases and 4 bases respectively, with 16 bases between them. From germline, CDR1 is ENHRY and CDR2 SYGVKD. Here the CDR3 reads CAIGDGRRGNTIYF. CDR3 coding DNA: TGTGCCATTGGGGACGGACGAAGAGGAAACACCATATATTTT.

A remark on this clone: Relative to the germline gene, one junction end is altered; a read error may explain this. The V gene is TRBV15, the J gene TRBJ2-1; 7 nucleotides agree with TRBD1. This CDR3 is 15 amino acids long. Per germline, CDR1 LNHNV and CDR2 YYDKDF (reference sequence). The DNA of the CDR3 is TGTGCCACCAGCAGAACTCCCGGGACAGCGAATGGGCAGTTCTTC. Translation: CATSRTPGTANGQFF.

The chain carries TRBV27 and TRBJ2-3; 7 bases fit TRBD2. The CDR3 is 15 amino acids. Trimming took 5 bases from V and 0 from J; bases not matched to a gene: 5. The germline CDR1 and CDR2 sequences are MNHEY and SMNVEV (reference sequence). DNA for the CDR3: TGTGCCAGCAGTCGGGCGGGGGTCAGCACAGATACGCAGTATTTT. Translated: CASSRAGVSTDTQYF.

On this clone itself: In this CDR3 the conserved last residue, phenylalanine or tryptophan, is missing, so a read error is likely. It is unclear where the CDR3 begins or ends on the DNA, so no DNA is shown, and the CDR3 is as TCRdb lists it. The rearrangement uses TRBV5-1 and TRBJ1-2; TRBD1 is taken as the D call from the table, unchecked against the DNA. The CDR3 spans 14 amino acids, including both terminal residues. Germline V gene lookup returns CDR1 SGHRS and CDR2 YFSETQ. CDR3 in amino acids: CASSQEPGQGARNL.

This chain uses TRBV9 with TRBJ2-3, with 8 nucleotides matching TRBD2. CDR3 size: 15 residues. The V gene end was trimmed by 3 bases and the J gene end by 5 bases; junction bases not matched to a gene: 8. Germline loops: CDR1 SGDLS, CDR2 YYNGEE. CDR3 loop: CASSGRAGVGDTQYF. CDR3 nucleotides: TGTGCCAGCAGCGGAAGAGCGGGAGTGGGAGATACGCAGTATTTT.

A few counts support this clone. V is TRBV5-4 and J is TRBJ1-2; TRBD1 aligns across 7 bases. The CDR3 is 14 amino acids. The ends lost 2 bases at V and 5 bases at J; junction bases unmatched: 6. Germline V gene data show CDR1 as SGHNT and CDR2 as YYREEE (reference sequence). The CDR3 here is CASSLLDRAYGYTF. The CDR3 DNA sequence: TGTGCCAGCAGCTTACTTGACAGGGCTTATGGCTACACCTTC.

The chain is built from TRBV15 and TRBJ1-3; D is perhaps TRBD1 (5 bases). The V end was cut by 6 bases, the J end by 0 bases, with 9 bases between. Germline V gene lookup returns CDR1 LNHNV and CDR2 YYDKDF (reference sequence). This CDR3 has 14 residues. The CDR3 nucleotides are TGTGCCACCAGTGTCAGGGCCTCTGGAAACACCATATATTTT. Encoded protein: CATSVRASGNTIYF.

The CDR3 spells CASSSILAGGYNEQFF. CDR3 nucleotides: TGTGCCAGCAGCTCGATACTAGCGGGAGGATACAATGAGCAGTTCTTC. This rearrangement joins TRBV5-4 to TRBJ2-1, with TRBD2 matching 12 bases. In germline, CDR1 is SGHNT, CDR2 YYREEE (reference sequence). The J segment lost 4 bases and the V segment lost 3 bases, leaving 5 bases of the junction unmatched. CDR3 length: 16 amino acids.

This clone was counted a single time. The chain uses TRBV7-9 and TRBJ1-1, with a possible D match to TRBD1 (5 bases). This CDR3 is built from 14 residues. Germline V lookup: CDR1 SEHNR, CDR2 FQNEAQ (reference sequence). V was clipped by 5 bases and J by 3 bases, with 13 bases between them. The CDR3 DNA reads TGTGCCAGCAGCCAAATGGGAGGGGACACTGAAGCTTTCTTT. This codes for CASSQMGGDTEAFF.

The gene calls are TRBV5-1 and TRBJ2-1; 9 bases fit TRBD2. Germline trimming cut 2 bases from V and 5 bases from J; bases unmatched to any gene: 5. Per germline, CDR1 SGHRS and CDR2 YFSETQ. The CDR3 loop spans 15 amino acids. CDR3: CASSFSGGPNNEQFF. In DNA, the CDR3 is TGCGCCAGCAGCTTTAGCGGGGGACCCAACAATGAGCAGTTCTTC.

The gene calls are TRBV25-1 and TRBJ2-7, with D perhaps TRBD1 or TRBD2 (6 bases each). CDR1 is MGHDK, CDR2 SYGVNS, per germline. Trimming removed 7 bases at V and 2 bases at J, with 12 bases between. The CDR3 consists of 13 residues. CDR3 region: CASKRGEPYEQYF. DNA for the CDR3: TGTGCCAGCAAAAGGGGGGAGCCCTACGAGCAGTACTTC.

This chain joins TRBV2 and TRBJ1-5; TRBD1 might be the D (6 bases). The germline gives CDR1 SNHLY, CDR2 FYNNEI. This CDR3 region has 18 residues. V lost 4 bases to trimming and J lost 6 bases, with 25 bases between them. The CDR3 DNA sequence: TGTGCCAGCAGTGCCCGACTTTCCGGGACATTCCCCGGTCAGCCCCAGCATTTT. Translation: CASSARLSGTFPGQPQHF.

The chain joins TRBV13 to TRBJ2-2; D possibly uses TRBD1 or TRBD2 (6 bases each). This CDR3 contains 16 residues. The V gene lost 5 bases and the J gene lost 7 bases, with 20 bases spanning the gap. Per germline, CDR1 PRHDT and CDR2 FYEKMQ (reference sequence). The CDR3 loop is CASSLSGGGTGGELFF. Written as DNA, the CDR3 is TGTGCCAGCAGCCTCTCCGGAGGGGGGACGGGCGGGGAGCTGTTTTTT.

V usage is TRBV6-6 and J usage is TRBJ2-1; 15 bases are shared with TRBD2. Per the germline V gene, CDR1 is MNHNY and CDR2 is SVGAGI (reference sequence). V shed 5 bases and J 0 bases; nucleotides not matched to a gene: 2. CDR3 length equals 17 residues. The CDR3 reads CASSPGLAGGSYNEQFF. Written as DNA, the CDR3 is TGTGCCAGCAGTCCGGGACTAGCGGGAGGCTCCTACAATGAGCAGTTCTTC.

The chain combines TRBV6-5 with TRBJ2-5; D call uncertain. From germline, CDR1 is MNHEY and CDR2 SVGAGI. Trimming took 0 bases from V and 5 from J, leaving 10 bases between them. This CDR3 comprises 14 residues. The CDR3 spells CASSYSGSVETQYF. The CDR3 region has the DNA TGTGCCAGCAGTTACTCTGGCAGCGTTGAGACCCAGTACTTC.

V gene TRBV18 combines with J gene TRBJ2-1; D call uncertain. The length of the CDR3 is 16 residues. Germline loops: CDR1 KGHSH, CDR2 LQKENI. The V and J ends lost 3 bases and 4 bases respectively, with 16 bases between them. The CDR3 loop is CASSPGSRLTYNEQFF. For the CDR3, the DNA is TGTGCCAGCTCACCGGGTTCAAGACTGACTTACAATGAGCAGTTCTTC. Looking up the rest from reference TRBV18 and TRBJ2-1 gives the full variable domain: NAGVMQNPRHLVRRRGQEARLRCSPMKGHSHVYWYRQLPEEGLKFMVYLQKENIIDESGMPKERFSAEFPKEGPSILRIQQVVRGDSAAYFCASSPGSRLTYNEQFFGPGTRLTVL.

CDR3 sequence reads: CASSWGLRPGNTIYF. Written as DNA, the CDR3 is TGTGCCAGCAGCTGGGGGCTCAGGCCTGGAAACACCATATATTTT. This sequence joins TRBV5-4 and TRBJ1-3; D might be TRBD1 (6 bases). CDR1 is SGHNT and CDR2 is YYREEE in the germline V gene (reference sequence). Deletions cut 3 bases from V and 2 bases from J, with 12 bases between. CDR3 size: 15 residues.

A single count supports this clone. The CDR3 spells CASSPPGAGTMETQYF. As DNA, the CDR3 is TGTGCCAGCTCACCACCGGGGGCAGGGACGATGGAGACCCAGTACTTC. The chain is built from TRBV18 and TRBJ2-5; TRBD1 might be the D (6 bases). Germline-derived CDR1 and CDR2 are KGHSH and LQKENI. The CDR3 loop spans 16 amino acids. V gave up 0 bases and J gave up 5 bases, with 16 bases separating them.

This sequence joins TRBV28 and TRBJ2-7; possible D gene TRBD2, 7 bases. Germline assignment: CDR1 MDHEN and CDR2 SYDVKM. The CDR3 contains 14 residues. V was shortened by 4 bases and J by 0 bases, with 10 bases between the two germline ends. This CDR3 is CASSSGGPSYEQYF. The DNA of the CDR3 is TGTGCCAGCAGTTCGGGGGGCCCCTCCTACGAGCAGTACTTC.

This chain joins TRBV6-5 and TRBJ2-3; 7 bases are shared with TRBD1. The germline CDR1 and CDR2 sequences are MNHEY and SVGAGI. The V gene end was trimmed by 6 bases and the J gene end by 5 bases; junction bases not matched to a gene: 11. The CDR3 totals 15 residues. CDR3 in DNA: TGTGCCAGCAGCCAACCGGGACAGCTCAGAGATACGCAGTATTTT. Protein product: CASSQPGQLRDTQYF.

The V gene is TRBV5-4, the J gene TRBJ1-5; possible D gene TRBD1, 6 bases. Trimming stripped 3 bases from V and 0 bases from J, with 19 bases between. The CDR3 length is 18 residues. The germline V gene encodes CDR1 SGHNT and CDR2 YYREEE (reference sequence). CDR3 in amino acids: CASSSVRDKVYSNQPQHF. In nucleotides, the CDR3 is TGTGCCAGCAGCTCAGTAAGGGACAAGGTTTATAGCAATCAGCCCCAGCATTTT. Full variable domain (remainder filled in from reference TRBV5-4 and TRBJ1-5): ETGVTQSPTHLIKTRGQQVTLRCSSQSGHNTVSWYQQALGQGPQFIFQYYREEENGRGNFPPRFSGLQFPNYSSELNVNALELDDSALYLCASSSVRDKVYSNQPQHFGDGTRLSIL.

This clone has just one count. The chain carries TRBV28 and TRBJ2-1, with 10 bases matching TRBD2. The CDR3 is made up of 15 amino acids. CDR1 and CDR2 from the germline V gene are MDHEN and SYDVKM. The trim removed 7 bases at V and 2 bases at J, leaving 5 bases unmatched. The CDR3 region has the DNA TGTGCCAGCACCCGGACTAGCGGCCCCTACAATGAGCAGTTCTTC. Amino acid sequence: CASTRTSGPYNEQFF.

V and J are TRBV24-1 and TRBJ1-3; 7 bases map to TRBD1. Trimming took 3 bases from V and 1 from J; bases not matched to a gene: 5. The germline CDR1 and CDR2 sequences are KGHDR and SFDVKD. The CDR3 loop spans 16 amino acids. The CDR3 nucleotides are TGTGCCACCAGTGATGACCAGACAGGGTCTGGAAACACCATATATTTT. It yields the protein CATSDDQTGSGNTIYF.

This clone occurred once. The chain recombines TRBV3-1 (or the pseudogene TRBV3-2) with TRBJ1-2; D is possibly TRBD1 (6 bases). V shed 4 bases and J shed 4 bases, with 13 bases lying between them. The germline gives CDR1 LGHDT, CDR2 YNNKEL (reference sequence). CDR3 size: 14 residues. The CDR3 region has the DNA TGTGCCAGCAGCCTCAGGACAGAGACCTATGGCTACACCTTC. Translation gives CASSLRTETYGYTF.

The gene calls are TRBV2 and TRBJ1-5, with D possibly TRBD1 on 6 matching bases. V lost 8 bases and J 3 bases, leaving 14 bases between the germline ends. This CDR3 region has 14 residues. Germline-derived CDR1 and CDR2 are SNHLY and FYNNEI. The CDR3 DNA reads TGTGCCAGCCGAACCACAGGGCCCAATCAGCCCCAGCATTTT. Translation: CASRTTGPNQPQHF. The whole variable domain, filled in from reference TRBV2 and TRBJ1-5, reads EPEVTQTPSHQVTQMGQEVILRCVPISNHLYFYWYRQILGQKVEFLVSFYNNEISEKSEIFDDQFSVERPDGSNFTLKIRSTKLEDSAMYFCASRTTGPNQPQHFGDGTRLSIL.

The chain recombines TRBV9 with TRBJ1-1; tentative D call: TRBD1 (6 bases). The CDR3 is made up of 13 amino acids. Germline V gene sequence: CDR1 SGDLS, CDR2 YYNGEE. The V end lost 4 bases, the J end lost 5 bases, and 12 bases lay between the germline ends. The CDR3 loop reads CASSQGQPTEAFF. In DNA, the CDR3 is TGTGCCAGCAGCCAAGGACAGCCAACTGAAGCTTTCTTT.

This chain links TRBV29-1 with TRBJ2-2, with 8 bases that match TRBD2. The V gene end was trimmed by 6 bases and the J gene end by 4 bases; junction bases not matched to a gene: 7. The CDR3 is 14 residues long. CDR1 is SQVTM and CDR2 is ANQGSEA in the germline V gene. The CDR3 loop is CSVQAGEGTGELFF. The CDR3 DNA sequence: TGCAGCGTCCAAGCGGGAGAGGGCACCGGGGAGCTGTTTTTT.

The chain employs TRBV2 and TRBJ1-4; 8 bases are a match to TRBD1. V lost 10 bases, J lost 1 base, and 8 bases stayed unmatched. Germline-derived CDR1 and CDR2 are SNHLY and FYNNEI. The CDR3 has 15 residues. The CDR3 region has the DNA TGTGCCACATCTGGACAGGGAGTAACTAATGAAAAACTGTTTTTT. This codes for CATSGQGVTNEKLFF.